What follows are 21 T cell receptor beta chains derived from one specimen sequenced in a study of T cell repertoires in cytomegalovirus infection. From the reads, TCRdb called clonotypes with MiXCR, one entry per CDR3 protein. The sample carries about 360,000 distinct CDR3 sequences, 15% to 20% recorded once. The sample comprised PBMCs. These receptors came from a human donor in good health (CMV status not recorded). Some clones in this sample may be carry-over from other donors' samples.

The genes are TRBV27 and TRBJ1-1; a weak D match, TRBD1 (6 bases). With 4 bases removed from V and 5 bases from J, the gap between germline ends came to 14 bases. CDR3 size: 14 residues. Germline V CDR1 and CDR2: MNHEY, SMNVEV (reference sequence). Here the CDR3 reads CASSYQGSRTEAFF. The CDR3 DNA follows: TGTGCCAGCAGTTACCAGGGGAGTCGTACTGAAGCTTTCTTT.

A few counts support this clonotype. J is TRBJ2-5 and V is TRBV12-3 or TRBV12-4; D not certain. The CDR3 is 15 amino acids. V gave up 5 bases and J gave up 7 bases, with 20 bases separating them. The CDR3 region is CASSGKPTAEATQYF. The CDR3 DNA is TGTGCCAGCAGTGGGAAGCCCACTGCTGAGGCGACCCAGTACTTC.

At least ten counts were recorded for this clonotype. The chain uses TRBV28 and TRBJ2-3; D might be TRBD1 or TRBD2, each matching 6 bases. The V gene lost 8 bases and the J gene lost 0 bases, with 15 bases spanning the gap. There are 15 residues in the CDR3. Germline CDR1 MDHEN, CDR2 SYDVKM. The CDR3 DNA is TGTGCCAGCGAGCGTCCGGGGGCTAGCACAGATACGCAGTATTTT. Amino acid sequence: CASERPGASTDTQYF.

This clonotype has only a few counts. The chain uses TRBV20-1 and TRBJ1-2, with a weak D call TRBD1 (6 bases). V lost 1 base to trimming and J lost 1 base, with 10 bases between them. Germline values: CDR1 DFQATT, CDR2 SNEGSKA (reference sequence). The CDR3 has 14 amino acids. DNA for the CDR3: TGCAGTGCTAGAGTGGGGGGCCGTAACTATGGCTACACCTTC. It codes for CSARVGGRNYGYTF.

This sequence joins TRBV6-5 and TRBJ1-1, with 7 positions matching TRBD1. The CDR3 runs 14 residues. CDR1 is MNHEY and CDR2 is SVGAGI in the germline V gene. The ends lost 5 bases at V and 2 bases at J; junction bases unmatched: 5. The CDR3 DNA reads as TGTGCCAGCAGTGAACAGGGGATTAACACTGAAGCTTTCTTT. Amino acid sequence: CASSEQGINTEAFF.

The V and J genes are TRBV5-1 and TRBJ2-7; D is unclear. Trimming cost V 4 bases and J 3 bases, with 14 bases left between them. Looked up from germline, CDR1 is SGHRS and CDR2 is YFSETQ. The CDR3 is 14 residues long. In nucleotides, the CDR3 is TGCGCCAGCAGCGCCGACTTGGGCCTCTACGAGCAGTACTTC. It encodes CASSADLGLYEQYF. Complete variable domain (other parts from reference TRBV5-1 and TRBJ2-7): KAGVTQTPRYLIKTRGQQVTLSCSPISGHRSVSWYQQTPGQGLQFLFEYFSETQRNKGNFPGRFSGRQFSNSRSEMNVSTLELGDSALYLCASSADLGLYEQYFGPGTRLTVT.

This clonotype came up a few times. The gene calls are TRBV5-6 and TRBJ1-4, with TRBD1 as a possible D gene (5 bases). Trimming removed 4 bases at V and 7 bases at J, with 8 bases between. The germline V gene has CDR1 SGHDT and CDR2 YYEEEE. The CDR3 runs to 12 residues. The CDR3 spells CASSRGPEKLFF. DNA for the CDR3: TGTGCCAGCAGCAGGGGACCTGAAAAACTGTTTTTT.

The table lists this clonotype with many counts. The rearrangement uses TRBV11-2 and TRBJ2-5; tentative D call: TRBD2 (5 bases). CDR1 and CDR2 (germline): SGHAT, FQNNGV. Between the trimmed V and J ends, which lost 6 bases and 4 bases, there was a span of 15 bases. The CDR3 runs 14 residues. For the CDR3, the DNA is TGTGCCAGCAGACCCTTAGGAGGTGGAGAGACCCAGTACTTC. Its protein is CASRPLGGGETQYF.

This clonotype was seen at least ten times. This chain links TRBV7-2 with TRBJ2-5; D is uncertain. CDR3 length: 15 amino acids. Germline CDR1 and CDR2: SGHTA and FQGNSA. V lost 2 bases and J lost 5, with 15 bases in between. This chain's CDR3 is CASSLKSPGVETQYF. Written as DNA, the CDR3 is TGTGCCAGCAGCTTAAAAAGTCCTGGGGTCGAGACCCAGTACTTC. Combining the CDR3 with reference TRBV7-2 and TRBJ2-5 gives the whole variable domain GAGVSQSPSNKVTEKGKDVELRCDPISGHTALYWYRQSLGQGLEFLIYFQGNSAPDKSGLPSDRFSAERTGGSVSTLTIQRTQQEDSAVYLCASSLKSPGVETQYFGPGTRLLVL.

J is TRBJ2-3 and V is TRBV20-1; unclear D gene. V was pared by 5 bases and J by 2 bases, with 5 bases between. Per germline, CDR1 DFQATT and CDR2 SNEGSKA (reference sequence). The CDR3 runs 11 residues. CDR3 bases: TGCAGTGCTCTCAACACAGATACGCAGTATTTT. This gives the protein CSALNTDTQYF.

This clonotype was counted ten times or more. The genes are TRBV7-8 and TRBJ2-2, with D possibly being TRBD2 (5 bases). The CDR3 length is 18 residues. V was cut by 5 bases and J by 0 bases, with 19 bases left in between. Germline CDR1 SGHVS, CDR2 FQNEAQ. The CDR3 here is CASSPVRRERPNTGELFF. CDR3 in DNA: TGTGCCAGCAGCCCAGTTCGCCGGGAAAGACCGAACACCGGGGAGCTGTTTTTT.

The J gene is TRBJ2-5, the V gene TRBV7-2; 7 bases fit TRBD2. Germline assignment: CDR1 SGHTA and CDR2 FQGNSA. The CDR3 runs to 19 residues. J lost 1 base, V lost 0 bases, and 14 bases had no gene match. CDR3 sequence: CASSLAPGGSYGIQETQYF. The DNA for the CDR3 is TGTGCCAGCAGCTTAGCCCCGGGCGGGAGCTACGGCATCCAAGAGACCCAGTACTTC.

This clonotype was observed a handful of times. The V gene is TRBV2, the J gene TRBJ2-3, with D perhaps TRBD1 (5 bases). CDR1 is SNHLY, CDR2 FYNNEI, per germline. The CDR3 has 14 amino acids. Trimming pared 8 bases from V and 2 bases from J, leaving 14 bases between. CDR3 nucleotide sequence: TGTGCCAGCGGCGACAGATATATCACAGATACGCAGTATTTT. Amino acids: CASGDRYITDTQYF.

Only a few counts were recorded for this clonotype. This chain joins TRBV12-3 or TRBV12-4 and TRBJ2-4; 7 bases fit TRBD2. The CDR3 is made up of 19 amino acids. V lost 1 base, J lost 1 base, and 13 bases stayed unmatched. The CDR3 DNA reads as TGTGCCAGCAGTTTAGGGGTGGGACTATCGAACCCGGCCAAAAACATTCAGTACTTC. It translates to CASSLGVGLSNPAKNIQYF.

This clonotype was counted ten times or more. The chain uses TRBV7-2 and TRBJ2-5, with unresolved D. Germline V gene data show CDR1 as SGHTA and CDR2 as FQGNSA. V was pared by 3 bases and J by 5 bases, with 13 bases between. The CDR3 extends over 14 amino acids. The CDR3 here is CASSFINPWETQYF. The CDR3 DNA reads TGTGCCAGCAGCTTCATCAACCCCTGGGAGACCCAGTACTTC. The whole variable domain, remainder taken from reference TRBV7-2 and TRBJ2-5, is GAGVSQSPSNKVTEKGKDVELRCDPISGHTALYWYRQSLGQGLEFLIYFQGNSAPDKSGLPSDRFSAERTGGSVSTLTIQRTQQEDSAVYLCASSFINPWETQYFGPGTRLLVL.

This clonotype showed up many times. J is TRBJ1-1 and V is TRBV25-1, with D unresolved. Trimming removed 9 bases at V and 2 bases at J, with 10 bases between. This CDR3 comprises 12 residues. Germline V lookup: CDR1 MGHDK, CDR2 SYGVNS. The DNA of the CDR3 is TGTGCCAGAACGTGGGCCAACACTGAAGCTTTCTTT. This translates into CARTWANTEAFF.

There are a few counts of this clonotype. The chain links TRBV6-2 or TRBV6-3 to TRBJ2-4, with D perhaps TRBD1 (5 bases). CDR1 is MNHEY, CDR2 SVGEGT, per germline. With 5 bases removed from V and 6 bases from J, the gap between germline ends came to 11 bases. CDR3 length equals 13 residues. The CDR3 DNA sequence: TGTGCCAGCAGTCAAAACAGGCTAAACATTCAGTACTTC. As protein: CASSQNRLNIQYF.

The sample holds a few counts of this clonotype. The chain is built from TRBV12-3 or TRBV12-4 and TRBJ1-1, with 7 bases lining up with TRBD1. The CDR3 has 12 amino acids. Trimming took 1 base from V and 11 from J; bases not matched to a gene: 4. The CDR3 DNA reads TGTGCCAGCAGTTTAGACAGGGGAATGGCTTTCTTT. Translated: CASSLDRGMAFF.

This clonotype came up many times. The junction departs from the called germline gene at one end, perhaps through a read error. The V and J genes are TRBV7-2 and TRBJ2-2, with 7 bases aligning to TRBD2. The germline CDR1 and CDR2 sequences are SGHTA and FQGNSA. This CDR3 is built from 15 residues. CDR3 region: CASSLASGNSGELFF. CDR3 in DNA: TGTGCCAGCAGCTTGGCAAGCGGGAACTCCGGGGAGCTGTTTTTT.

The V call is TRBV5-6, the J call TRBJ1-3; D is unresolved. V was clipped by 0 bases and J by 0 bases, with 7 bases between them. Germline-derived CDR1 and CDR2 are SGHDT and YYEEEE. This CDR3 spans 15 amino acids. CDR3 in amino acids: CASSLGHLSGNTIYF. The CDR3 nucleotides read TGTGCCAGCAGCTTGGGTCATCTCTCTGGAAACACCATATATTTT. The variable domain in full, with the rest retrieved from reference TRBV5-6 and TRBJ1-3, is DAGVTQSPTHLIKTRGQQVTLRCSPKSGHDTVSWYQQALGQGPQFIFQYYEEEERQRGNFPDRFSGHQFPNYSSELNVNALLLGDSALYLCASSLGHLSGNTIYFGEGSWLTVV.

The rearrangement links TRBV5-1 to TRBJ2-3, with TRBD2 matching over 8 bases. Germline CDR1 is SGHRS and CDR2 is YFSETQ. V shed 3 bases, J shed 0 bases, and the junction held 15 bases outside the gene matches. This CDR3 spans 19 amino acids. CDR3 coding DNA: TGCGCCAGCAGCTCAATCTTACTAGCGGTGGCGGCGAGCACAGATACGCAGTATTTT. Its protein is CASSSILLAVAASTDTQYF. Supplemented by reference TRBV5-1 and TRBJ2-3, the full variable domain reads KAGVTQTPRYLIKTRGQQVTLSCSPISGHRSVSWYQQTPGQGLQFLFEYFSETQRNKGNFPGRFSGRQFSNSRSEMNVSTLELGDSALYLCASSSILLAVAASTDTQYFGPGTRLTVL.